Below are 19 T cell receptor beta chains sequenced from a single sample in a study of CD8+ T cells in alopecia areata (dated by TCRdb to between 2018 and 2020). Library preparation employed the immunoSEQ multiplex PCR assay. To provide template for TCR sequencing, every sample had RNA extracted and reverse transcribed into cDNA. TCRdb took this table from immuneACCESS and kept in-frame rearrangements with V and J called. Such tables lack part of the clones; where checked against another copy, unresolved V genes explain under half of the gap, and the rest is unexplained. The sample table shows about 110,000 clones, and about 60% are seen once. 20% to 25% of the sample goes to the ten largest clones. The sequencing input was NKG2D-low CD8+ T cells sorted from blood. According to the study, the label for this sample's cell subset or site signals: sorted CD8+ NKG2D-low blood T cells. The receptors come from a human donor with alopecia areata.

This clone turned up a few times. CDR3 DNA: TGTGCCAGCAGTGAAGCGGCAGGGAATTACGAGCAGTACTTC. This encodes CASSEAAGNYEQYF. V gene TRBV2 combines with J gene TRBJ2-7; D might be TRBD1 (5 bases). CDR1 and CDR2 (germline): SNHLY, FYNNEI. Trimming shortened V by 0 bases and J by 4 bases, and 10 bases separated the two germline ends. The CDR3 extends over 14 amino acids.

This chain links TRBV5-8 with TRBJ2-2; 9 bases agree with TRBD1. The CDR3 spans 16 residues. The germline gives CDR1 SGHTS, CDR2 YDEGEE. Losses at the gene ends were 4 bases for V and 4 bases for J; bases not matched to a gene: 8. CDR3 bases: TGTGCCAGCAGCGAAAACCGGGACAGGGTCACCGGGGAGCTGTTTTTT. This gives the protein CASSENRDRVTGELFF.

The chain uses TRBV2 and TRBJ2-4; 7 positions match TRBD1. CDR1 and CDR2 from the germline V gene are SNHLY and FYNNEI. The CDR3 consists of 17 residues. J was trimmed by 8 bases and V by 5 bases; bases with no gene match: 18. For the CDR3, the DNA is TGTGCCAGCAGTTCCTCCTCATCCCGACAGGGCGGGTACATTCAGTACTTC. It is translated as CASSSSSSRQGGYIQYF.

J is TRBJ2-5 and V is TRBV25-1; weak D call: TRBD2 (5 bases). The CDR3 sequence is 11 residues long. V dropped 3 bases and J dropped 9 bases, with 8 bases sitting between them. Germline V lookup: CDR1 MGHDK, CDR2 SYGVNS. CDR3 bases: TGTGCCAGCAGTGAGCCGAGGGCCCAGTACTTC. Translation: CASSEPRAQYF. Full variable domain (remainder filled in from reference TRBV25-1 and TRBJ2-5): EADIYQTPRYLVIGTGKKITLECSQTMGHDKMYWYQQDPGMELHLIHYSYGVNSTEKGDLSSESTVSRIRTEHFPLTLESARPSHTSQYLCASSEPRAQYFGPGTRLLVL.

This clone came up a few times. The genes are TRBV5-1 and TRBJ2-3, with D perhaps TRBD2 (6 bases). CDR3 length: 14 amino acids. V lost 3 bases and J lost 6, with 14 bases in between. In germline, CDR1 is SGHRS, CDR2 YFSETQ. Written as DNA, the CDR3 is TGCGCCAGCAGCTCCGGGAGTATCAGGGATACGCAGTATTTT. It is translated as CASSSGSIRDTQYF.

The genes are TRBV7-6 and TRBJ2-5; no clear D gene. CDR1 and CDR2 from the germline V gene are SGHVS and FNYEAQ. This CDR3 comprises 18 residues. V lost 5 bases to trimming and J lost 5 bases, with 27 bases between them. This CDR3 is CASSRVGGKSMRLETQYF. For the CDR3, the DNA is TGTGCCAGCAGCCGAGTTGGTGGGAAGAGTATGAGGTTGGAGACCCAGTACTTC.

This chain joins TRBV28 and TRBJ2-5; TRBD2 agrees at 7 bases. The CDR3 is made up of 14 amino acids. The germline gives CDR1 MDHEN, CDR2 SYDVKM. Trimming cost V 6 bases and J 2 bases; bases outside gene matches: 6. CDR3: CASRPLAVQETQYF. The CDR3 DNA reads as TGTGCCAGCAGGCCTCTAGCGGTACAAGAGACCCAGTACTTC.

The chain has TRBV6-6 and TRBJ2-1; 8 bases agree with TRBD1. The CDR3 has 15 residues. With V trimmed by 7 bases and J by 8 bases, 13 bases remained unmatched. Germline V CDR1 and CDR2: MNHNY, SVGAGI (reference sequence). This CDR3 reads CASTLTGTGLHEQFF. The CDR3 DNA reads as TGTGCCAGCACCCTTACCGGGACAGGCTTGCATGAGCAGTTCTTC.

Note on this clone: One end of the junction is discordant with germline, which a read error may explain. V gene TRBV7-7 combines with J gene TRBJ2-1; 10 bases agree with TRBD2. Germline V CDR1 and CDR2: SSHAT, FNYEAQ (reference sequence). This CDR3 has 15 residues. The CDR3 protein is CASSPGLAMDNEQFF. The CDR3 coding sequence is TGTGCTAGCAGCCCGGGACTAGCGATGGACAATGAGCAGTTCTTC.

This chain links TRBV14 with TRBJ2-7, with D perhaps matching TRBD2 (8 bases). Trimming shortened V by 2 bases and J by 5 bases, and 25 bases separated the two germline ends. The CDR3 runs to 18 residues. Germline V CDR1 and CDR2: SGHDN, FVKESK. For the CDR3, the DNA is TGTGCCAGCAGCCAACCTAGGGGGACAGCGGGAGTACGAAACGAGCAGTACTTC. Its protein is CASSQPRGTAGVRNEQYF.

This clone occurred a few times. The chain couples TRBV13 to TRBJ1-2, with 7 bases matching TRBD1. J gave up 6 bases and V 5 bases, and 9 bases lay outside the gene matches. Germline CDR1 and CDR2: PRHDT and FYEKMQ (reference sequence). The length of the CDR3 is 14 residues. The CDR3 DNA reads as TGTGCCAGCAGCAATCCCACAGGGGCGAATGGCTACACCTTC. Encoded protein: CASSNPTGANGYTF.

The rearrangement joins TRBV28 to TRBJ2-3, with D uncertain. The length of the CDR3 is 12 residues. The V gene's germline CDR1 is MDHEN and CDR2 SYDVKM. V was trimmed by 1 base and J by 4 bases, leaving 3 bases between them. The CDR3 region is CASSLYSDTQYF. CDR3 DNA: TGTGCCAGCAGTTTATATTCAGATACGCAGTATTTT.

This chain joins TRBV6-5 and TRBJ2-2; D is perhaps TRBD2 (6 bases). Per germline, CDR1 MNHEY and CDR2 SVGAGI. The CDR3 loop spans 13 amino acids. V gave up 5 bases and J gave up 4 bases, with 8 bases separating them. The CDR3 DNA sequence: TGTGCCAGCAGTCAGACTAGCACCGGGGAGCTGTTTTTT. This translates into CASSQTSTGELFF.

J is TRBJ2-2 and V is TRBV7-3; D gene unclear. CDR3 length equals 12 residues. V shed 2 bases and J shed 4 bases, with 2 bases lying between them. CDR1 and CDR2 from the germline V gene are SGHTA and FQGTGA. CDR3 in DNA: TGTGCCAGCAGCTTATCCACCGGGGAGCTGTTTTTT. Translated, it gives CASSLSTGELFF.

The chain has TRBV11-2 and TRBJ2-1; D is unclear. This CDR3 contains 13 residues. Germline-derived CDR1 and CDR2 are SGHAT and FQNNGV. Trimming pared 4 bases from V and 5 bases from J, leaving 9 bases between. As DNA, the CDR3 is TGTGCCAGCAGCTATAGGGCTCACAATGAGCAGTTCTTC. Translated, it gives CASSYRAHNEQFF.

The CDR3, as DNA: TGTGCCAGCAGCTCAGGGGGCCGCGAGCAGTACTTC. This codes for CASSSGGREQYF. The V gene is TRBV13, the J gene TRBJ2-7; 8 bases line up with TRBD1. Losses at the gene ends were 4 bases for V and 6 bases for J; bases not matched to a gene: 2. Germline CDR1 PRHDT, CDR2 FYEKMQ (reference sequence). The CDR3 is 12 residues long.

In its sample, this clone was seen a few times. The identical CDR3 is also encoded by other nucleotide sequences in the sample. V usage is TRBV6-1 and J usage is TRBJ2-1; D is ambiguous. CDR3 length: 12 residues. The ends were cut back, 6 bases at V and 6 bases at J, with 9 bases in the middle. Germline CDR1 and CDR2: MNHNS and SASEGT. CDR3 sequence reads: CASSPISNEQFF. DNA of the CDR3: TGTGCCAGCAGCCCTATTAGCAATGAGCAGTTCTTC.

J is TRBJ1-2 and V is TRBV19; no firm D call. The V end was cut by 11 bases, the J end by 5 bases, with 12 bases between. In germline, CDR1 is LNHDA, CDR2 SQIVND (reference sequence). The CDR3 is made up of 11 amino acids. In DNA, the CDR3 is TGTGCCGCCTCGAACGGATATGGCTACACCTTC. Encoded protein: CAASNGYGYTF. The complete variable domain, with remaining parts taken from reference TRBV19 and TRBJ1-2, reads DGGITQSPKYLFRKEGQNVTLSCEQNLNHDAMYWYRQDPGQGLRLIYYSQIVNDFQKGDIAEGYSVSREKKESFPLTVTSAQKNPTAFYLCAASNGYGYTFGSGTRLTVV.

This clone was observed a handful of times. The chain links TRBV27 to TRBJ1-1; no reliable D call. The germline V gene encodes CDR1 MNHEY and CDR2 SMNVEV (reference sequence). This CDR3 spans 16 amino acids. The germline V and J ends were trimmed by 5 bases and 0 bases, with 16 bases remaining between them. The CDR3 reads CASSTRRVDMNTEAFF. DNA for the CDR3: TGTGCCAGCAGTACTAGACGCGTTGACATGAACACTGAAGCTTTCTTT.